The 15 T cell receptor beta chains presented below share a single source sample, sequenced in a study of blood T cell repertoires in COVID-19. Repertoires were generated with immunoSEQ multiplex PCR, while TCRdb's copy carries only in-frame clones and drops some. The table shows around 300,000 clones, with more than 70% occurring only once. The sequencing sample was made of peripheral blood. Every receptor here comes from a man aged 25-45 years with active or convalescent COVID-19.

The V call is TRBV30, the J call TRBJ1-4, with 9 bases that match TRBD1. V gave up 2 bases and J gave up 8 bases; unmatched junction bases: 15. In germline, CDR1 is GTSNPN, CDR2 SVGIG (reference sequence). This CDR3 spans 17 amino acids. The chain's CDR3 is CAWSSGQGMSRGEKLFF. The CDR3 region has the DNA TGTGCCTGGAGTAGCGGACAGGGGATGAGTCGGGGCGAAAAACTGTTTTTT. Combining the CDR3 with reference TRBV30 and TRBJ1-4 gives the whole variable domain SQTIHQWPATLVQPVGSPLSLECTVEGTSNPNLYWYRQAAGRGLQLLFYSVGIGQISSEVPQNLSASRPQDRQFILSSKKLLLSDSGFYLCAWSSGQGMSRGEKLFFGSGTQLSVL.

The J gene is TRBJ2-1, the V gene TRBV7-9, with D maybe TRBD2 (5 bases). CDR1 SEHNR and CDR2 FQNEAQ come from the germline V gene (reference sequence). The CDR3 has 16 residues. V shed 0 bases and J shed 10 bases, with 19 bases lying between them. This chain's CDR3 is CASSLASQALALEQFF. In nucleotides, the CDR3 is TGTGCCAGCAGCTTAGCGAGTCAGGCCCTAGCTTTAGAGCAGTTCTTC.

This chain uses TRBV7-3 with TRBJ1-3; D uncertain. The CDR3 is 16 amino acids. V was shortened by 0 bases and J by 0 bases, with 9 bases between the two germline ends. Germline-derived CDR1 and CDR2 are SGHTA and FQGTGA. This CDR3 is CASSLTGGRSGNTIYF. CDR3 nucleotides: TGTGCCAGCAGCTTAACTGGCGGCCGCTCTGGAAACACCATATATTTT.

The CDR3 DNA is TGTGCCACCAGTGATTTTGCCGGGACAAGTGTCCACGAGCAGTACTTC. Amino acid sequence: CATSDFAGTSVHEQYF. The chain is built from TRBV24-1 and TRBJ2-7, with D possibly being TRBD1 (6 bases). Germline V gene data show CDR1 as KGHDR and CDR2 as SFDVKD. V was cut by 1 base and J by 5 bases, with 17 bases left in between. The CDR3 spans 16 residues.

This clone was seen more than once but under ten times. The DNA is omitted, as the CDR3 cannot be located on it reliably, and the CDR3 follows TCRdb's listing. The CDR3 protein is CASSSSTGEGDGYTF. The chain employs TRBV6-6 and TRBJ1-2; the DNA was not compared with TRBD1, the D call given in the table. Both ends counted, the CDR3 spans 15 residues. The germline gives CDR1 MNHNY, CDR2 SVGAGI (reference sequence).

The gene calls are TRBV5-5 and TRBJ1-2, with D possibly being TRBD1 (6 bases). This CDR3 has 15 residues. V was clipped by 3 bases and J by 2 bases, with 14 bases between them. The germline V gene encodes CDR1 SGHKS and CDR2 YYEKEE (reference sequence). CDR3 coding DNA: TGTGCCAGCAGCTCAGGACAGTATACGAACTATGGCTACACCTTC. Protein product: CASSSGQYTNYGYTF.

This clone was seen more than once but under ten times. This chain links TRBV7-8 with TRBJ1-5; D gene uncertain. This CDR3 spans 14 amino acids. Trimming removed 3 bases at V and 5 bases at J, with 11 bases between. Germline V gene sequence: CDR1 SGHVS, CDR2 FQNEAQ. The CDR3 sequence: CASSLAGNDQPQHF. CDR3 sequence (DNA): TGTGCCAGCAGCTTGGCGGGGAACGATCAGCCCCAGCATTTT.

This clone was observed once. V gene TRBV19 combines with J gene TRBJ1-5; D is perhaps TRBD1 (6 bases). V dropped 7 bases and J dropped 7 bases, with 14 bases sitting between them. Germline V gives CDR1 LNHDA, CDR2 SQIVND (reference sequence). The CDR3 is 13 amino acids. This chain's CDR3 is CASKHRDKQPQHF. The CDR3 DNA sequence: TGTGCCAGTAAGCACCGGGACAAGCAGCCCCAGCATTTT.

CDR3 sequence (DNA): TGTGCCAGCAGCTTGGGCGCGGGAGGGACTCGCACAGATACGCAGTATTTT. Protein product: CASSLGAGGTRTDTQYF. The chain uses TRBV7-2 and TRBJ2-3; 9 bases are a match to TRBD2. V was pared by 3 bases and J by 1 base, with 8 bases of the junction left unmatched. The CDR3 length is 17 residues. Germline CDR1 SGHTA, CDR2 FQGNSA.

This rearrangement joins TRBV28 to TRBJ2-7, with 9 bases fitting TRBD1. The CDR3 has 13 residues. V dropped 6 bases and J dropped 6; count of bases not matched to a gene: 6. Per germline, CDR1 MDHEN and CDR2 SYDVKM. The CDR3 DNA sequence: TGTGCCAGCAGACGGACAGGGGCCCCCGAGCAGTACTTC. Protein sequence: CASRRTGAPEQYF.

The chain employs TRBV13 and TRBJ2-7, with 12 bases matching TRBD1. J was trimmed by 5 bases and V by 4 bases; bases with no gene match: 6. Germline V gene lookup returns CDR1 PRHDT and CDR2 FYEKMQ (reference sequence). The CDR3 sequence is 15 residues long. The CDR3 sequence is CASSSTGTGGDEQYF. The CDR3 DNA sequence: TGTGCCAGCAGCTCCACCGGGACAGGGGGCGACGAGCAGTACTTC.

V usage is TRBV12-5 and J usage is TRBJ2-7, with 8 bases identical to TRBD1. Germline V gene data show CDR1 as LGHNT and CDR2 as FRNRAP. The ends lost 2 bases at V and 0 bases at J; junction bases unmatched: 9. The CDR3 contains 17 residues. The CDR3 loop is CASGLSTFGQGSYEQYF. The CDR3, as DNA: TGTGCTAGTGGTTTGTCCACATTCGGACAGGGCTCCTACGAGCAGTACTTC.

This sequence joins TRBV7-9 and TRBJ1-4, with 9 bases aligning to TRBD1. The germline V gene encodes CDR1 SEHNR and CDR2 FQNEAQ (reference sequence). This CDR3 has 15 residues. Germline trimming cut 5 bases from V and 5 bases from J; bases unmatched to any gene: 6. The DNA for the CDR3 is TGTGCCAGCAGCCCGGGGACAGGGCGGAATGAAAAACTGTTTTTT. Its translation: CASSPGTGRNEKLFF.

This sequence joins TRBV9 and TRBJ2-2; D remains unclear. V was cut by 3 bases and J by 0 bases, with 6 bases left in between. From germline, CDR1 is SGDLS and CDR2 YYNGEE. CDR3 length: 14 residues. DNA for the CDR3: TGTGCCAGCAGCGAGACAACGAACACCGGGGAGCTGTTTTTT. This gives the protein CASSETTNTGELFF.

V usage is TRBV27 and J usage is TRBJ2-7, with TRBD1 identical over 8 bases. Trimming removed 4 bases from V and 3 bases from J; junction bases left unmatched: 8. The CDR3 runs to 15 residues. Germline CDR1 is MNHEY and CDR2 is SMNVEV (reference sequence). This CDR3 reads CASSYGSTGVYEQYF. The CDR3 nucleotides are TGTGCCAGCAGTTACGGGTCGACAGGGGTCTACGAGCAGTACTTC.